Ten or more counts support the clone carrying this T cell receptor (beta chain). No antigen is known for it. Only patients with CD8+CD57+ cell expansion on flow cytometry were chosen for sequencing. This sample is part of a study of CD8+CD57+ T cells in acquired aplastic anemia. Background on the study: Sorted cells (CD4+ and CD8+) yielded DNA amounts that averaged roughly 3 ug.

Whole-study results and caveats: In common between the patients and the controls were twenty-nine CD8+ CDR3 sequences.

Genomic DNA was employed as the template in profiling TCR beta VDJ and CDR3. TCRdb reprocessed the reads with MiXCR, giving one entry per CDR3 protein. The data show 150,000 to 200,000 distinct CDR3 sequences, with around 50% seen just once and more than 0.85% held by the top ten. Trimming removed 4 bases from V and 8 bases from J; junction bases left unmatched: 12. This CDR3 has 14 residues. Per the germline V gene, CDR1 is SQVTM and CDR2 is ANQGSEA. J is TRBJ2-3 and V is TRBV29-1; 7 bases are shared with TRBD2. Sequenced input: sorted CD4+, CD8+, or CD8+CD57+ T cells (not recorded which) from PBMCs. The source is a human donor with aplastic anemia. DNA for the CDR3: TGCAGCGTTGGGGACCTGGGGGGGTCAGGTACGCAGTATTTT. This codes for CSVGDLGGSGTQYF.